One sample yielded the 19 T cell receptor beta chains listed below, sequenced in a study of blood T cell repertoires in COVID-19. Data came from immunoSEQ multiplex PCR; TCRdb stores just in-frame clones and leaves some out. The sample lists about 280,000 clones; roughly 85% were seen once. Sequenced: peripheral blood. These receptor sequences come from a man in his forties or fifties with active or convalescent COVID-19.

The rearrangement uses TRBV28 and TRBJ1-4; the D gene is possibly TRBD1 (6 bases). The CDR3 sequence is 14 residues long. The V gene's germline CDR1 is MDHEN and CDR2 SYDVKM. Between the trimmed V and J ends, which lost 2 bases and 8 bases, there was a span of 12 bases. Written as DNA, the CDR3 is TGTGCCAGCAGTTTAGGGGGCGCGGTGGAAAAACTGTTTTTT. Amino acid sequence: CASSLGGAVEKLFF.

The J gene is TRBJ2-5, the V gene TRBV2; D perhaps matches TRBD2 (6 bases). This CDR3 has 12 residues. Trimming stripped 7 bases from V and 2 bases from J, with 8 bases between. CDR1 is SNHLY and CDR2 is FYNNEI in the germline V gene. CDR3 DNA: TGTGCCAGCAACCTAGCGCAAGAGACCCAGTACTTC. Protein product: CASNLAQETQYF.

This sequence joins TRBV6-5 and TRBJ2-5, with D possibly TRBD2 on 5 matching bases. Germline lookup yields CDR1 MNHEY and CDR2 SVGAGI. Trimming shortened V by 8 bases and J by 10 bases, and 20 bases separated the two germline ends. This CDR3 comprises 13 residues. The DNA of the CDR3 is TGTGCCAGCTCGGCGGGCCAAGGGAGAGGCCAGTACTTC. It codes for CASSAGQGRGQYF.

The rearrangement links TRBV19 to TRBJ2-7, with a tentative D call TRBD2 (5 bases). This CDR3 contains 13 residues. V dropped 4 bases and J dropped 1 base, with 8 bases sitting between them. Germline values: CDR1 LNHDA, CDR2 SQIVND (reference sequence). The CDR3 reads CASSTGDSYEQYF. The CDR3 DNA is TGTGCCAGTAGTACCGGGGATTCCTACGAGCAGTACTTC.

This sequence joins TRBV3-1 (or the pseudogene TRBV3-2) and TRBJ2-1, with 11 bases fitting TRBD2. CDR3 length: 14 residues. The V gene's germline CDR1 is LGHDT and CDR2 YNNKEL (reference sequence). V lost 6 bases and J lost 6; bases outside the gene matches: 4. CDR3 sequence (DNA): TGTGCCAGCAGTATAGCGGGAGGGCCCAATGAGCAGTTCTTC. Translating it yields CASSIAGGPNEQFF.

This clone turned up a few times. This chain links TRBV28 with TRBJ2-2, with D perhaps TRBD2 (6 bases). With 1 base removed from V and 5 bases from J, the gap between germline ends came to 14 bases. In germline, CDR1 is MDHEN, CDR2 SYDVKM. The CDR3 is 16 amino acids. The CDR3: CASSLLGGDYTGELFF. DNA of the CDR3: TGTGCCAGCAGTTTATTAGGCGGGGATTATACCGGGGAGCTGTTTTTT. The full variable domain, completed using reference TRBV28 and TRBJ2-2, is DVKVTQSSRYLVKRTGEKVFLECVQDMDHENMFWYRQDPGLGLRLIYFSYDVKMKEKGDIPEGYSVSREKKERFSLILESASTNQTSMYLCASSLLGGDYTGELFFGEGSRLTVL.

The chain is built from TRBV28 and TRBJ1-1; D may be TRBD1 (5 bases). The CDR3 has 15 residues. Trimming removed 5 bases at V and 1 base at J, with 14 bases between. In germline, CDR1 is MDHEN, CDR2 SYDVKM. The CDR3 region is CASSPALTGNTEAFF. The CDR3 bases are TGTGCCAGCAGTCCTGCCCTCACAGGGAACACTGAAGCTTTCTTT.

This chain joins TRBV29-1 and TRBJ2-1, with a tentative D call TRBD1 (5 bases). The V gene lost 5 bases and the J gene lost 7 bases, with 21 bases spanning the gap. Germline assignment: CDR1 SQVTM and CDR2 ANQGSEA. CDR3 length equals 15 residues. The DNA of the CDR3 is TGCAGCGTTACCCACACTTCACAGGCCTGGAATGAGCAGTTCTTC. It encodes CSVTHTSQAWNEQFF.

In DNA, the CDR3 is TGTGCCATCAGTGAGTTGAACAGCCAAATTCCTTCGGGCTACACCTTC. Amino acid sequence: CAISELNSQIPSGYTF. This sequence joins TRBV10-3 and TRBJ1-2, with no clear D. Trimming cost V 1 base and J 8 bases, with 20 bases left between them. The germline V gene encodes CDR1 ENHRY and CDR2 SYGVKD. This CDR3 comprises 16 residues.

The DNA for the CDR3 is TGTGCCTGGGAGCAGGACACTGAAGCTTTCTTT. The encoded protein is CAWEQDTEAFF. J is TRBJ1-1 and V is TRBV30; D remains ambiguous. V lost 5 bases and J lost 3, with 7 bases in between. The CDR3 totals 11 residues. Germline V CDR1 and CDR2: GTSNPN, SVGIG (reference sequence). Together with reference TRBV30 and TRBJ1-1, the CDR3 gives the full variable domain: SQTIHQWPATLVQPVGSPLSLECTVEGTSNPNLYWYRQAAGRGLQLLFYSVGIGQISSEVPQNLSASRPQDRQFILSSKKLLLSDSGFYLCAWEQDTEAFFGQGTRLTVV.

The chain has TRBV7-3 and TRBJ2-7, with a tentative D call TRBD2 (6 bases). Germline V gene lookup returns CDR1 SGHTA and CDR2 FQGTGA. Trimming removed 4 bases at V and 4 bases at J, with 14 bases between. The CDR3 is 14 amino acids. The CDR3 bases are TGTGCCAGCAGCTCCGCCGGAGGGAATTACGAGCAGTACTTC. This encodes CASSSAGGNYEQYF.

The chain employs TRBV7-2 and TRBJ2-2; 12 bases match TRBD2. The germline gives CDR1 SGHTA, CDR2 FQGNSA. Trimming at V came to 3 bases and at J to 6 bases, leaving 5 bases not matched to a gene. This CDR3 region has 16 residues. CDR3 sequence (DNA): TGTGCCAGCAGCTTCCTAGCGGGAGGGCCCCCCGGGGAGCTGTTTTTT. This codes for CASSFLAGGPPGELFF.

The chain uses TRBV6-5 and TRBJ2-2; tentatively, D is TRBD1 (6 bases). CDR3 length equals 14 residues. V lost 7 bases and J lost 4, with 13 bases in between. From germline, CDR1 is MNHEY and CDR2 SVGAGI. CDR3 coding DNA: TGTGCCAGCATGAGGGGGAGTCGCACCGGGGAGCTGTTTTTT. Translation: CASMRGSRTGELFF.

This CDR3 is CASSQGLRETQYF. The CDR3 nucleotides are TGTGCCAGCAGTCAGGGGCTGCGGGAGACCCAGTACTTC. The chain is built from TRBV7-2 and TRBJ2-5; D possibly corresponds to TRBD1 (6 bases). V shed 6 bases and J shed 5 bases, with 13 bases lying between them. The CDR3 sequence is 13 residues long. Germline V CDR1 and CDR2: SGHTA, FQGNSA.

The chain carries TRBV27 and TRBJ2-1, with 11 bases that match TRBD2. The germline V gene encodes CDR1 MNHEY and CDR2 SMNVEV (reference sequence). This CDR3 has 14 amino acids. The V gene end was trimmed by 6 bases and the J gene end by 9 bases; junction bases not matched to a gene: 7. CDR3 DNA: TGTGCCAGCAGAGGTAGCGGGAGGGGGAGTGAGCAGTTCTTC. Translation gives CASRGSGRGSEQFF.

The J gene is TRBJ1-2, the V gene TRBV5-1; 9 bases line up with TRBD1. CDR3 length: 15 residues. With V trimmed by 5 bases and J by 1 base, 6 bases remained unmatched. Per germline, CDR1 SGHRS and CDR2 YFSETQ. CDR3 residues: CASSPTGGNNYGYTF. DNA of the CDR3: TGCGCCAGCAGTCCGACAGGGGGAAATAACTATGGCTACACCTTC.

V gene TRBV7-3 combines with J gene TRBJ2-2, with D possibly matching TRBD1 (6 bases). Per the germline V gene, CDR1 is SGHTA and CDR2 is FQGTGA. This CDR3 spans 14 amino acids. V was pared by 6 bases and J by 5 bases, with 13 bases between. This chain's CDR3 is CASRPAGETGELFF. Written as DNA, the CDR3 is TGTGCCAGCAGACCCGCAGGGGAAACCGGGGAGCTGTTTTTT.

In its sample, this clone was seen a few times. This chain connects TRBV19 to TRBJ1-5; D gene ambiguous. CDR3 size: 15 residues. Trimming took off 0 bases at V and 0 bases at J, with 6 bases between the two ends. Looked up from germline, CDR1 is LNHDA and CDR2 is SQIVND (reference sequence). The CDR3 sequence is CASSIEPRSNQPQHF. CDR3 nucleotides: TGTGCCAGTAGTATAGAACCGCGTAGCAATCAGCCCCAGCATTTT. The variable domain in full, completed from reference TRBV19 and TRBJ1-5, reads DGGITQSPKYLFRKEGQNVTLSCEQNLNHDAMYWYRQDPGQGLRLIYYSQIVNDFQKGDIAEGYSVSREKKESFPLTVTSAQKNPTAFYLCASSIEPRSNQPQHFGDGTRLSIL.

CDR3 sequence (DNA): TGTGCCACCCGGGACTATTCCTACGAGCAGTACTTC. It is translated as CATRDYSYEQYF. This chain uses TRBV6-5 with TRBJ2-7, with TRBD2 matching 7 bases. Germline values: CDR1 MNHEY, CDR2 SVGAGI. The CDR3 runs to 12 residues. Trimming at V came to 10 bases and at J to 1 base, leaving 4 bases not matched to a gene.